These T cell receptor beta chains were read from a single sample in a study of T cells in Graves' hyperthyroidism and ophthalmopathy. TCRdb independently ran MiXCR on the multiplex PCR reads; one entry per CDR3 protein. The sample lists a few hundred thousand distinct CDR3 sequences; 14% to 15% were seen once. The specimen sequenced was blood. These receptors were taken from a woman aged 35 to 49 with Graves' hyperthyroidism that later progressed to Graves' ophthalmopathy. The CDR3 runs from the conserved cysteine through the conserved F or W. A D gene is named only where the DNA matches it firmly. Expanded clones get a size class; other rows say once, few or many, or leave the size out.

J	V	D	size	DNA	CDR3
TRBJ2-3	TRBV18	-	many	TGTGCCAGCTCAAGTCAATGGGGGACCCGCACAGATACGCAGTATTTT	CASSSQWGTRTDTQYF
TRBJ2-7	TRBV10-3	-	many	TGTGCCATCAGTGAGTCGATTGGCGCCTACGAGCAGTACTTC	CAISESIGAYEQYF
TRBJ1-2	TRBV5-1	-	many	TGCGCCAGCAGTTGGAGTCCCGGGACTCTCTATGGCTACACCTTC	CASSWSPGTLYGYTF
TRBJ2-3	TRBV20-1	-	few	TGCAGTGCTAGAGTAGCGGAACATACAGATACGCAGTATTTT	CSARVAEHTDTQYF
TRBJ2-3	TRBV3-1	-	many	TGTGCCAGCAGCCCGAGCTATTCCGAAGGAGATACGCAGTATTTT	CASSPSYSEGDTQYF
TRBJ1-1	TRBV5-1	-	many	TGCGCCAGCAGCTTGCGCGGGATAACTGAAGCTTTCTTT	CASSLRGITEAFF
TRBJ1-6	TRBV9	-	many	TGTGCCAGCAGCGTAGAACCCCATAGACCCCTCCACTTT	CASSVEPHRPLHF
TRBJ2-3	TRBV18	TRBD2	many	TGTGCCAGCTCACCATACGGCCGGGGACTAGCGGGAGTGGATACGCAGTATTTT	CASSPYGRGLAGVDTQYF
TRBJ2-1	TRBV4-2	TRBD2	few	TGTGCCAGCAGCCAAGATTGGCTAGCGGGTACCTACAATGAGCAGTTCTTC	CASSQDWLAGTYNEQFF
TRBJ2-1	TRBV28	-	few	TGTGCCATAGACAGAGGCCGCTACAATGAGCAGCTCTTC	CAIDRGRYNEQLF
TRBJ2-5	TRBV11-2	-	many	TGTGCCAGCAGCTTAGGTGGCGGGACCCAGTACTTC	CASSLGGGTQYF
TRBJ2-1	TRBV5-1	-	many	TGCGCCAGCAGCTTGGAACTAGCTGAGTACAATGAGCAGTTCTTC	CASSLELAEYNEQFF
TRBJ1-2	TRBV7-9	-	-	TGTGCCAGCAGCCCGGACCCAAAGCCCTACTATGGCTACACCTTC	CASSPDPKPYYGYTF
TRBJ2-1	TRBV9	TRBD2	many	TGTGCCAGCAGCCTCTTAGCGGGAGCCCCAGGGAATGAGCAGTTCTTC	CASSLLAGAPGNEQFF
TRBJ1-6	TRBV4-1	-	-	TGCGCCAGCAGCCAAGATGTGGGTTCCTATAATTCACCCCTCCACTTT	CASSQDVGSYNSPLHF
TRBJ2-1	TRBV27	TRBD2	many	TGTGCCAGCAGTCAACTAGCGGGAGGGCTCAGGTTCTTC	CASSQLAGGLRFF
TRBJ2-2	TRBV20-1	TRBD2	many	TGCAGTGCTAGTGGGGCGGGAGTTAACACCGGGGAGCTGTTTTTT	CSASGAGVNTGELFF
TRBJ1-1	TRBV6-1	TRBD1	-	TGTGCCAGCAGGGACAGGGAGAAGAACACTGAAGCTTTCTTT	CASRDREKNTEAFF
TRBJ2-7	TRBV6-1	TRBD1	-	TGTGCCAGCAGTGTTCGGACAGGGGGGCCTAGCCAAAGCGAGCAGTACTTC	CASSVRTGGPSQSEQYF
TRBJ2-3	TRBV6-1	TRBD1	many	TGTGCCAGCAGTCCCCGGACAGGGCGCACAGATACGCAGTATTTT	CASSPRTGRTDTQYF
TRBJ2-7	TRBV24-1	TRBD1	many	TGTGCCACCAGTGATTTCGGGACAGGGGGCAAGTACGAGCAGTACTTC	CATSDFGTGGKYEQYF
TRBJ2-7	TRBV29-1	-	many	TGCAGCGTTGCTCCATATCCCACCTACGAGCAGTACTTC	CSVAPYPTYEQYF
TRBJ2-1	TRBV27	-	many	TGTGCCAGCAGTCCCTACGGGGTATACAATGAGCAGTTCTTC	CASSPYGVYNEQFF
TRBJ2-4	TRBV6-2/TRBV6-3	TRBD2	-	TGTGCCAGCAGAATCTCCCCAGCGGGAGGTCACAAAAACATTCAGTACTTC	CASRISPAGGHKNIQYF
TRBJ2-6	TRBV10-3	-	many	TGTGCCATCAGCGAAAGTCTCTCTGGGGCCAACGTCCTGACTTTC	CAISESLSGANVLTF
TRBJ2-4	TRBV13	TRBD2	many	TGTGCCAGCAGCCCCTCCGGGACTAGCGGGAGGGCCAGGAGCATTCAGTACTTC	CASSPSGTSGRARSIQYF
TRBJ2-7	TRBV15	-	many	TGTGCCACCAGCAGATCCTCACTAACTTACGAGCAGTACTTC	CATSRSSLTYEQYF
TRBJ2-5	TRBV3-1	TRBD2	many	TGTGCCAGCAGCACAGAGCGGCATAGCGGGAGTTTCCAAGAGACCCAGTACTTC	CASSTERHSGSFQETQYF
TRBJ1-5	TRBV5-6	-	-	TGTGCCAGCAGCTTGTTCCGACATACTGATCAGCCCCAGCATTTT	CASSLFRHTDQPQHF
TRBJ2-1	TRBV27	TRBD1	many	TGTGCCAGCAGTTTAAAGACAGGGGGTAGCAATGAGCAGTTCTTC	CASSLKTGGSNEQFF
TRBJ2-3	TRBV19	-	many	TGTGCCAGTAGTATTGCGACAGGGACTGATACGCAGTATTTT	CASSIATGTDTQYF
TRBJ2-7	TRBV28	TRBD1	many	TGTGCCAGCAGTTCCCCCGGACAGGGCAATTCCTACGAGCAGTACTTC	CASSSPGQGNSYEQYF
TRBJ2-7	TRBV2	-	many	TGTGCCATCTCGAAGCGCTACGAGCAGTACTTC	CAISKRYEQYF
TRBJ2-5	TRBV10-3	-	many	TGTGCCATCAGTGAACCAAACCAAGAGACCCAGTACTTC	CAISEPNQETQYF
TRBJ2-7	TRBV28	-	many	TGTGCCAGCAGTTCTCCCCCGCGACTTCAGTACTTC	CASSSPPRLQYF
TRBJ1-2	TRBV19	TRBD1	-	TGTGCCAGTAGTGGGACAGGGAGAGGCTACACCTTC	CASSGTGRGYTF
TRBJ2-5	TRBV7-3	TRBD1	many	TGTGCCAGCAGCCAACAGGGGGGAGAGACCCAGTACTTC	CASSQQGGETQYF
TRBJ2-1	TRBV5-6	-	once	TGTGCCGGCAGCCTGACTAGGGAGCAGTTCTTC	CAGSLTREQFF
TRBJ2-2	TRBV30	-	many	TGTGCCTGGAGTAAGGGAATAACCGGGGAGCTGTTTTTT	CAWSKGITGELFF
TRBJ2-6	TRBV7-9	TRBD1	many	TGTGCCAGCAGCTCTCTCCGACAGGGAGTACTCTCTGGGGCCAACGTCCTGACTTTC	CASSSLRQGVLSGANVLTF
TRBJ2-5	TRBV28	-	-	TGTGCCAGCAACGGGGTGCAAGAGACCCAGTACTTC	CASNGVQETQYF
TRBJ2-7	TRBV28	-	many	TGTGCCAGCAGTTTACCCCGTAAACAGGTCTACGAGCAGTACTTC	CASSLPRKQVYEQYF
TRBJ1-5	TRBV20-1	-	many	TGCAGTGCTAGCTTGAGTGACAATCAGCCCCAGCATTTT	CSASLSDNQPQHF
TRBJ2-7	TRBV28	TRBD1	-	TGTGCCAGCAGCCGTGGCGGGACAGGGGGTATCGGAGAGCAGTACTTC	CASSRGGTGGIGEQYF
TRBJ2-1	TRBV7-8	-	-	TGTGCCAGCAGCTTAATAGTTCGGAGGGCCGCCTACAATGAGCAGTTCTTC	CASSLIVRRAAYNEQFF
TRBJ2-7	TRBV10-3	TRBD2	many	TGTGCCATCAGTGAGTCGGATAGCGGGAATCATTGGTACGAGCAGTACTTC	CAISESDSGNHWYEQYF
TRBJ2-7	TRBV20-1	-	many	TGCAGTGCCAGGCGCGGGGGCGACAACGAGCAGTACTTC	CSARRGGDNEQYF